This passage covers 2 T cell receptor beta chains from one sample sequenced in a study of Graves' ophthalmopathy and Graves' hyperthyroidism. Using RNA transcripts, the TCR beta CDR3 regions were amplified. Amplification began with first-round RT-PCR using HTBI primers, then second-round multiplex PCR was performed. TCRdb fed the multiplex PCR reads into MiXCR, producing one record per CDR3 protein. Here the sample spans around 1,000,000 distinct CDR3 sequences, 36% being singletons. Source material: peripheral blood or thyroid tissue (not recorded which). Receptors were obtained from an adult man with Graves' hyperthyroidism.

Notes on this clonotype: Germline is not matched at one junction end, which may reflect a read error. V gene TRBV29-1 combines with J gene TRBJ2-5; 8 bases align to TRBD1. The CDR3 consists of 12 residues. Germline lookup yields CDR1 SQVTM and CDR2 ANQGSEA. Here the CDR3 reads CSVRQGSETRYF. CDR3 nucleotide sequence: TGCAGCGTTCGACAGGGGAGCGAGACCCGGTACTTC.

Details on this clonotype: Lacking the conserved final phenylalanine or tryptophan, this CDR3 likely reflects a read error. The rearrangement uses TRBV20-1 and TRBJ2-7, with D unclear. The germline V gene encodes CDR1 DFQATT and CDR2 SNEGSKA (reference sequence). With 1 base removed from V and 2 bases from J, the gap between germline ends came to 15 bases. The CDR3 is 15 residues long. In DNA, the CDR3 is TGCAGTGCTAGAGGGGGTGTTTCTCGTACCTACGAGCAGTACCTC. Encoded protein: CSARGGVSRTYEQYL.